The rows below give T cell receptor beta chains drawn from one sample of a study of regulatory T cells in long-lasting Graves disease. TCRdb processed the multiplex PCR reads anew with MiXCR; each CDR3 protein has one entry. This table holds 440,000 or so distinct CDR3 sequences, approximately 16% found once. Separately, the same data were catalogued under a study of T cells in Graves' hyperthyroidism and ophthalmopathy.

The source material was peripheral blood mononuclear cells (PBMCs), sampled at new diagnosis, from a patient treated with antithyroid drugs. Source of these receptors: a woman aged 25 to 39 with Graves disease. The conserved cysteine and the conserved F or W are not part of the CDR3 here. The D gene is left open where the match is weak. A row's size may be missing; if present it is once, few, many or a size class.

d_call,v_call,j_call,clone_size,cdr3_aa
TRBD2,TRBV29-1,TRBJ2-5,few,SVREGQETQY
NA,TRBV7-9,TRBJ2-7,many,ASSLPRFRGTGYEQY
TRBD1,TRBV2,TRBJ1-2,many,ASSSDRGLGGYT
NA,TRBV6-2/TRBV6-3,TRBJ1-4,many,ASSESRGNEKLF
TRBD2,TRBV10-3,TRBJ2-1,NA,ATSSVLLAGIFYYNEQF
NA,TRBV10-2,TRBJ2-7,many,ASSESTGGYEQY
NA,TRBV7-2,TRBJ2-1,many,ASSSVPYNEQF
TRBD1,TRBV20-1,TRBJ2-1,NA,SARPQGAEVNEQF
NA,TRBV28,TRBJ2-3,many,ASSPLTNPSTDTQY
NA,TRBV7-9,TRBJ2-5,many,ASSEPGGGGQETQY
NA,TRBV20-1,TRBJ2-5,many,SARGEQETQY
TRBD1,TRBV3-1,TRBJ2-7,NA,ASSLLDRGEQY
TRBD1,TRBV27,TRBJ1-5,many,ASSSSFRGLTRGNQPQH
NA,TRBV20-1,TRBJ1-4,few,SARRGGLGSPLF
NA,TRBV28,TRBJ2-2,many,ASSWGERANTGELF
NA,TRBV9,TRBJ2-1,many,ASSGGPSYNEQF
NA,TRBV2,TRBJ1-6,many,ASSELVGPLH
NA,TRBV10-1,TRBJ1-1,many,ASSESRNTEAF
NA,TRBV19,NA,once,ASSIDSRPNGEAF
TRBD1,TRBV7-9,TRBJ1-4,NA,ASSLATGGFFATNEKLF
TRBD2,TRBV7-2,TRBJ2-3,NA,ASSLEPVAGGGDTQY
NA,TRBV3-1,TRBJ1-5,few,ASSQGAETNQPQH
NA,TRBV2,TRBJ1-5,many,ASNRDNNQPQH
NA,TRBV7-8,TRBJ2-2,many,ASSQRTANTGELF
NA,TRBV6-5,TRBJ1-1,few,ASSYSLGGEAF
NA,TRBV7-2,TRBJ1-4,NA,ASSLVVGKLF